The present entry profiles one T cell receptor beta chain with its context. This specimen comes from a study of OX40 agonist ivuxolimab in advanced cancers. Study background: Partial responses were achieved by three patients, of whom one had hepatocellular carcinoma and two had cutaneous melanoma.

Germline assignment: CDR1 MNHEY and CDR2 SMNVEV (reference sequence). V was trimmed by 1 base and J by 1 base, leaving 8 bases between them. There are 15 residues in the CDR3. Here immunoSEQ multiplex PCR was the method, and the copy in TCRdb shows in-frame clones only, minus some. The repertoire consists of tens of thousands of clones, with about nine tenths occurring once and the leading ten covering 20% to 25%. The chain combines TRBV27 with TRBJ2-1; D possibly uses TRBD1 or TRBD2 (6 bases each). The TCR sequence derives from an adult with an advanced solid tumor such as melanoma, head and neck, liver or kidney cancer. Sequencing used CD4+ or CD8+ T cells sorted from blood, obtained in a trial of the OX40 agonist ivuxolimab. CDR3 bases: TGTGCCAGCAGTTTATGGGGGGCATCCTACAATGAGCAGTTCTTC. Translation gives CASSLWGASYNEQFF.